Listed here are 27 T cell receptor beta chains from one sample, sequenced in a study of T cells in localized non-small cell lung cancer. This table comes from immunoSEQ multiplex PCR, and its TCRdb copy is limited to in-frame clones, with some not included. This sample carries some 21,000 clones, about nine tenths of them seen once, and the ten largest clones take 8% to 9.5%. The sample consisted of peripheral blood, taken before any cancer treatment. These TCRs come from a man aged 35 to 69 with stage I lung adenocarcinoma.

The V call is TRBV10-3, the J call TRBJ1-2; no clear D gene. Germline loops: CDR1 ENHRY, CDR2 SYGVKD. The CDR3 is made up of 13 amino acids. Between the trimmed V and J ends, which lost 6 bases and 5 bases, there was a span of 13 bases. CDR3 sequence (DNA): TGTGCCATCAGGGACGGCCGCCGATATGGCTACACCTTC. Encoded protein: CAIRDGRRYGYTF.

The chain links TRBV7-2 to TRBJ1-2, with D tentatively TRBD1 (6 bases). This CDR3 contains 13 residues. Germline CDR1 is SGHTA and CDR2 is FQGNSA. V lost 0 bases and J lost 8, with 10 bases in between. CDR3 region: CASSLALGGGYTF. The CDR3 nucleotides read TGTGCCAGCAGCTTAGCGTTAGGGGGAGGCTACACCTTC.

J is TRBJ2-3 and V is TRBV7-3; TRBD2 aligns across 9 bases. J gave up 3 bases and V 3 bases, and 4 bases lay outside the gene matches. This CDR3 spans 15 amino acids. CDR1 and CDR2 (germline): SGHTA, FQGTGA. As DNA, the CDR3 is TGTGCCAGCAGCTTTGGCGGGAGGGGTACAGATACGCAGTATTTT. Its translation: CASSFGGRGTDTQYF.

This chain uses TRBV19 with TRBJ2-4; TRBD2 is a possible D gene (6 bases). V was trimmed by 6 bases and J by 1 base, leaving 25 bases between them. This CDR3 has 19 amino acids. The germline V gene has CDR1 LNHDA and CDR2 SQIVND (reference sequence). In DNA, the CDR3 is TGTGCCAGTAGGCCGAAAACCGGGAGCTCCCATGGGGCCAAAAACATTCAGTACTTC. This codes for CASRPKTGSSHGAKNIQYF.

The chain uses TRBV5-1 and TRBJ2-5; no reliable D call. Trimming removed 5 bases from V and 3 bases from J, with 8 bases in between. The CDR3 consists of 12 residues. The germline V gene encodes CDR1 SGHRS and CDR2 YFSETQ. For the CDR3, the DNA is TGCGCCAGCAGAGACTGGGAAGAGACCCAGTACTTC. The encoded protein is CASRDWEETQYF.

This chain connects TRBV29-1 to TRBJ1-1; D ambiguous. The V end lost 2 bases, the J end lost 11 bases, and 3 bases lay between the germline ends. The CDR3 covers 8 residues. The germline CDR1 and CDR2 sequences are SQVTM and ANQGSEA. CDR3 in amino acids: CSVETAFF. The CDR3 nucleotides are TGCAGCGTTGAAACGGCTTTCTTT.

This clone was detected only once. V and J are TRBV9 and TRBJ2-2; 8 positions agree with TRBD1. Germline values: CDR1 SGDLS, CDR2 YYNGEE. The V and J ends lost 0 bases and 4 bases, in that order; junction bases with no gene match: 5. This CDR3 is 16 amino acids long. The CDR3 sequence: CASSVGQGAVTGELFF. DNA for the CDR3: TGTGCCAGCAGCGTAGGTCAGGGGGCCGTCACCGGGGAGCTGTTTTTT.

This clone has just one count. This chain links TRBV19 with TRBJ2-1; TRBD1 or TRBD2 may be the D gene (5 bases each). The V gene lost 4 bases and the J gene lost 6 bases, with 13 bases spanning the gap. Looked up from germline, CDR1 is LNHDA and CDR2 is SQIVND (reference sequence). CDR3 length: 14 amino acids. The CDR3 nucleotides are TGTGCCAGTAGTAAGGCCGGGGCGGCCAATGAGCAGTTCTTC. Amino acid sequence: CASSKAGAANEQFF.

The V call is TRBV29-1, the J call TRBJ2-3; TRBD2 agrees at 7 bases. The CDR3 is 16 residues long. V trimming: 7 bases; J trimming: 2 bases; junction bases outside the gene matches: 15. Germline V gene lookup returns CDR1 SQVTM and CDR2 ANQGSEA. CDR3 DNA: TGCAGCGGTGGGGGAGGGAGACTAGGGAACACAGATACGCAGTATTTT. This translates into CSGGGGRLGNTDTQYF.

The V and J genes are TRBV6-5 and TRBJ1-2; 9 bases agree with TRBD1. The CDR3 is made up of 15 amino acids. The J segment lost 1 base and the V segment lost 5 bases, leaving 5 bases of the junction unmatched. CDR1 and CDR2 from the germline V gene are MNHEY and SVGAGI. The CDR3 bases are TGTGCCAGCAGTCCGGGACAGGGAGGTAACTATGGCTACACCTTC. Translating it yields CASSPGQGGNYGYTF.

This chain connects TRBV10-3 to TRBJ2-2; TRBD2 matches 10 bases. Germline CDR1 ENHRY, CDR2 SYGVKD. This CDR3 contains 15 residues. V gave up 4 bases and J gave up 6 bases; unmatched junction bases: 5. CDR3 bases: TGTGCCATCAGTGCGTCTAGCGGGGGTTCCGGGGAGCTGTTTTTT. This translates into CAISASSGGSGELFF.

The CDR3 bases are TGTGCCAGCAGTCCGACAGTTATGAACTATGGCTACACCTTC. Amino acid sequence: CASSPTVMNYGYTF. The chain combines TRBV6-6 with TRBJ1-2, with D perhaps TRBD1 (5 bases). Trimming cost V 5 bases and J 2 bases, with 12 bases left between them. CDR1 is MNHNY and CDR2 is SVGAGI in the germline V gene (reference sequence). The CDR3 spans 14 residues.

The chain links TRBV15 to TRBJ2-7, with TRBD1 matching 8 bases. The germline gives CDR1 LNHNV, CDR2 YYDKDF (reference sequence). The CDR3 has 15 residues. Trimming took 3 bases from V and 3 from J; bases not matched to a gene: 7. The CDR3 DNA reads TGTGCCACCAGCAGGGCAGAGACAGGGGACTACGAGCAGTACTTC. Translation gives CATSRAETGDYEQYF. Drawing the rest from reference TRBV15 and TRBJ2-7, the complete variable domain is DAMVIQNPRYQVTQFGKPVTLSCSQTLNHNVMYWYQQKSSQAPKLLFHYYDKDFNNEADTPDNFQSRRPNTSFCFLDIRSPGLGDTAMYLCATSRAETGDYEQYFGPGTRLTVT.

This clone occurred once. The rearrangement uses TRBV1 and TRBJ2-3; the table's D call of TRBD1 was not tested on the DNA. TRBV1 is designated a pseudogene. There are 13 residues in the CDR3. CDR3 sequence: CTSSPPPGNTQYF. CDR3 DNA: TGCACCAGCAGCCCCCCCCCTGGCAATACGCAGTATTTT.

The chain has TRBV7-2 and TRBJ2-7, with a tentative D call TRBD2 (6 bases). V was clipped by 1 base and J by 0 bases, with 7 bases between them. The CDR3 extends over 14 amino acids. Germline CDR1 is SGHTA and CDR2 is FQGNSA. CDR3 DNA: TGTGCCAGCAGCTTAGGGGAGGTCTCCTACGAGCAGTACTTC. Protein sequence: CASSLGEVSYEQYF.

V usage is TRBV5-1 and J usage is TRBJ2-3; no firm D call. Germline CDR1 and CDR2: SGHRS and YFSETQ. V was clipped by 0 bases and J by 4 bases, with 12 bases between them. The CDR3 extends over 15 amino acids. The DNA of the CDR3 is TGCGCCAGCAGCTTGGACCACGATGCGGCAGATACGCAGTATTTT. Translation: CASSLDHDAADTQYF. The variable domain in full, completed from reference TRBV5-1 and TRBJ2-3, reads KAGVTQTPRYLIKTRGQQVTLSCSPISGHRSVSWYQQTPGQGLQFLFEYFSETQRNKGNFPGRFSGRQFSNSRSEMNVSTLELGDSALYLCASSLDHDAADTQYFGPGTRLTVL.

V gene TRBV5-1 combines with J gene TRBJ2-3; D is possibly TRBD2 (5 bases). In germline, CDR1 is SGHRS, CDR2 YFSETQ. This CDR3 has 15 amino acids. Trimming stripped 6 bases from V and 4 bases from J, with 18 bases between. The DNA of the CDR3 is TGCGCCAGCATTCCCCCCTCGGGGTTGGCAGATACGCAGTATTTT. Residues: CASIPPSGLADTQYF.

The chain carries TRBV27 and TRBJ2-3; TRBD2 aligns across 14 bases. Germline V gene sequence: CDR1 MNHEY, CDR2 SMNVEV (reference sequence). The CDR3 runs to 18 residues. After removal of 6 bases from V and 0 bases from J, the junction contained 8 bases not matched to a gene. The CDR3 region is CASSPPTSGGVSTDTQYF. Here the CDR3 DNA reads TGTGCCAGCAGCCCACCGACTAGCGGGGGGGTGAGCACAGATACGCAGTATTTT.

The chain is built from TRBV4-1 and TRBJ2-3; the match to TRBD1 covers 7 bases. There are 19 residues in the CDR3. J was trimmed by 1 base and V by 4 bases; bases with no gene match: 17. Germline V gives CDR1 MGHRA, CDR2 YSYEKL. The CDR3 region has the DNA TGCGCCAGCAGCCGGCCCACACCGGGACAGCTCTCGGGCACAGATACGCAGTATTTT. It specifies CASSRPTPGQLSGTDTQYF.

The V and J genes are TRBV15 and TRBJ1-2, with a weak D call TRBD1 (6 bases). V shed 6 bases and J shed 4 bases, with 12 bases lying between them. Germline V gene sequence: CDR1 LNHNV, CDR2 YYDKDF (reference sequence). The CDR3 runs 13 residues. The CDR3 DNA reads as TGTGCCACCAGTCGAGACAGGATCTATGGCTACACCTTC. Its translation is CATSRDRIYGYTF.

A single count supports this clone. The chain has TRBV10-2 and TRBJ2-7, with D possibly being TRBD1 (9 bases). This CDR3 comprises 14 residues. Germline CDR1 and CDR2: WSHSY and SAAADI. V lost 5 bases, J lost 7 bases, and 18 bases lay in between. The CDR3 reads CASSFTGGGGEQYF. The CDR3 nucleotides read TGCGCCAGCAGTTTTACAGGGGGCGGGGGGGAGCAGTACTTC.

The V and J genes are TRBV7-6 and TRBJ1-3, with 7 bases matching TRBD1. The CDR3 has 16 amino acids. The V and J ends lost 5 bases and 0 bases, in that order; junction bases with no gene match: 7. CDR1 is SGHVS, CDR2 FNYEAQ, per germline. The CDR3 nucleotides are TGTGCCAGCAGCACGGGACAGTTGATCTCTGGAAACACCATATATTTT. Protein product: CASSTGQLISGNTIYF. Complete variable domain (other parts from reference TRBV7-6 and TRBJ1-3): GAGVSQSPRYKVTKRGQDVALRCDPISGHVSLYWYRQALGQGPEFLTYFNYEAQQDKSGLPNDRFSAERPEGSISTLTIQRTEQRDSAMYRCASSTGQLISGNTIYFGEGSWLTVV.

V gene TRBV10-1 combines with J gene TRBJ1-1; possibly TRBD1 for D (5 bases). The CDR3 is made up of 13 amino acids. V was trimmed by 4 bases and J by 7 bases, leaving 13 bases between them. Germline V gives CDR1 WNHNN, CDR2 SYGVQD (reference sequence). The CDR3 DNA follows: TGCGCCAGCAGTGTCCAGGGACGAGGTGAAGCTTTCTTT. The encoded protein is CASSVQGRGEAFF.

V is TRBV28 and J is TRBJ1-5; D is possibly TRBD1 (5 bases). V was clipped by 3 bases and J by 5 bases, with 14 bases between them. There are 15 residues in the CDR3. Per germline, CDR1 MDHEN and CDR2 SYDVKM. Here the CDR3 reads CASSLQAGLHQPQHF. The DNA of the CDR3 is TGTGCCAGCAGTTTGCAGGCAGGGTTGCATCAGCCCCAGCATTTT.

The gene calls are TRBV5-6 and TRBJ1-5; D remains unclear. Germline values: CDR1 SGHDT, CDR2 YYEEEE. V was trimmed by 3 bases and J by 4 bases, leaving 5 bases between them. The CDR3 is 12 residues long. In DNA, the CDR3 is TGTGCCAGCAGCTCTGTAAATCAGCCCCAGCATTTT. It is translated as CASSSVNQPQHF.

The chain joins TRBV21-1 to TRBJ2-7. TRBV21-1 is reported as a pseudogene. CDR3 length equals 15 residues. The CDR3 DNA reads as TGTGCCAGCAGCACCGAGCGGACACCCTCCTACGAGCAGTACTTC. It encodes CASSTERTPSYEQYF.

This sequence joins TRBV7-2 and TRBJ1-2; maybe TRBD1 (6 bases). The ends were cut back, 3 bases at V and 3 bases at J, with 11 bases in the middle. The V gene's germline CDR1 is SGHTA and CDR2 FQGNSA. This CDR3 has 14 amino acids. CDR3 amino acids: CASSFAGADYGYTF. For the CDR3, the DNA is TGTGCCAGCAGCTTTGCGGGGGCGGACTATGGCTACACCTTC.